The present TCR beta chain was sequenced within a study of regulatory T cells in long-lasting Graves disease. Regarding the study as a whole: Accuracy was perhaps lowered by the small sample size. Persistent disease was characterized by preferential usage of TRBV28, TRBJ1-2 and TRBJ2-5.

The V gene's germline CDR1 is LNHDA and CDR2 SQIVND (reference sequence). The CDR3 contains 14 residues. Trimming cost V 3 bases and J 2 bases, with 11 bases left between them. With iRepertoire HTBI primers and Arm-PCR of CDR3 regions, TCR beta libraries were built. One entry per CDR3 protein results from TCRdb running MiXCR on the multiplex PCR reads. Among 350,000 to 500,000 distinct CDR3 sequences listed, 13% to 15% were seen once. Documented time point: newly diagnosed GD, antithyroid drugs for less than 3 months. The TCR library used RNA extracted from PBMCs. EDTA tubes received about 8.2 milliliters of drawn peripheral blood. This clonotype was counted a few times. Its antigen is unidentified. The data also belong to a second study, concerning T cells in Graves' hyperthyroidism and ophthalmopathy. That source reports: Stable disease denoted Graves' hyperthyroidism without ophthalmopathy progression within 18 months.

The J gene is TRBJ2-7, the V gene TRBV19; D is uncertain. This sample comprised peripheral blood mononuclear cells (PBMCs), obtained at new diagnosis, from a patient treated with antithyroid drugs. The receptor was derived from a woman between 50 and 59 years old with Graves disease. DNA of the CDR3: TGTGCCAGTAGTATTAAGGGTTGGGCCTACGAGCAGTACTTC. As protein: CASSIKGWAYEQYF.